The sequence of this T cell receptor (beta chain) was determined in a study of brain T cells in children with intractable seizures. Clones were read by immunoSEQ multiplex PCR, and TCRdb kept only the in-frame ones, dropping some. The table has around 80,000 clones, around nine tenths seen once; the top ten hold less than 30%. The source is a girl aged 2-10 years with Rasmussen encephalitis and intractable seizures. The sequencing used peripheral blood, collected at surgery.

The CDR3 nucleotides read TGTGCCAGCAGCCAAGAGGTTGTTAGGGGTTTATGGGGCTGGAACACTGAAGCTTTCTTT. Translating it yields CASSQEVVRGLWGWNTEAFF. This chain joins TRBV4-2 and TRBJ1-1; TRBD1 is a possible D gene (5 bases). V was clipped by 0 bases and J by 1 base, with 24 bases between them. This CDR3 spans 20 amino acids. Germline V gene data show CDR1 as LGHNA and CDR2 as YNFKEQ.